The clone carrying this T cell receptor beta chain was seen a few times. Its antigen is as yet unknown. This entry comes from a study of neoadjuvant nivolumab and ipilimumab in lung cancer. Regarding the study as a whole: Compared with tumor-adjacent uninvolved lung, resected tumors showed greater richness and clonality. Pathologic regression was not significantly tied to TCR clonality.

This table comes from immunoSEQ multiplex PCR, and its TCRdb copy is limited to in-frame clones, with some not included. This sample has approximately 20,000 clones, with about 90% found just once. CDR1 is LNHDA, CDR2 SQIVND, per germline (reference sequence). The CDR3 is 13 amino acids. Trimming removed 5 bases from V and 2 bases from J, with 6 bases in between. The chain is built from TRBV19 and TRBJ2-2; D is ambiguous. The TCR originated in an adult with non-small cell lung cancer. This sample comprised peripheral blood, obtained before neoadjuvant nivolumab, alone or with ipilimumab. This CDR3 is CASSQENTGELFF. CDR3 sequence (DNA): TGTGCCAGTAGTCAGGAAAACACCGGGGAGCTGTTTTTT.